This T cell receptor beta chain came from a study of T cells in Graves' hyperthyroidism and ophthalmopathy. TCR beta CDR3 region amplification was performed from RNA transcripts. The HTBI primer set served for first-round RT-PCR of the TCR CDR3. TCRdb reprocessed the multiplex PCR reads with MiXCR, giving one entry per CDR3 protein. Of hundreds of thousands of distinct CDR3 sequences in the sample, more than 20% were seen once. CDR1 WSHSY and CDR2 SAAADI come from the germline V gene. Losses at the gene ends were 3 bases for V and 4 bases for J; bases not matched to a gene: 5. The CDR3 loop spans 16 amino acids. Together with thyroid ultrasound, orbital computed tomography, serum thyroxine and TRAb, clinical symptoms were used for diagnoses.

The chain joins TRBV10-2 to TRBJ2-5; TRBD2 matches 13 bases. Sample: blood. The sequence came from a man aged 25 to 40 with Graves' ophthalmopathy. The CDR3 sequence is CASSDIGTSGTETQYF. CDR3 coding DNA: TGCGCCAGCAGTGACATTGGGACTAGCGGGACAGAGACCCAGTACTTC.